This T cell receptor (beta chain) was identified in a study of shared clonotypes between healthy human individuals. Concerning this clone itself: The antigen remains undetermined.

In the source study's methods: Filtering differed because ImmunoSEQ produced junction-only sequences that carried no quality scores. Clones were read by immunoSEQ multiplex PCR, and TCRdb kept only the in-frame ones, dropping some. The D gene and trimming were derived from the DNA, and the V and J assignments and clone size from that table. The sample lists 550,000 to 750,000 clones; around 95% were seen once. Study outcomes and limitations: What naive subsets generally showed was a larger estimated richness than memory subsets showed. A handful of donors showed sharing of about 4.6% of naive CD4 clonotypes. A limitation of the genetic and exposure-history diversity represented arose from few donors.

V was trimmed by 8 bases and J by 2 bases, leaving 13 bases between them. There are 13 residues in the CDR3. From germline, CDR1 is MNHEY and CDR2 SMNVEV (reference sequence). CD8 cells classed as naive were CD45RO-negative and positively selected for CCR7, excluding terminally differentiated effector memory CD45RA+ cells. This rearrangement joins TRBV27 to TRBJ2-7; D may correspond to TRBD1 or TRBD2 (5 bases each). The TCR was taken from a woman in her thirties in good health. The sequencing input was naive CD8+ T cells sorted from blood. The CDR3 reads CASGGGDAYEQYF. The CDR3 DNA reads as TGTGCCAGCGGGGGTGGGGACGCCTACGAGCAGTACTTC.